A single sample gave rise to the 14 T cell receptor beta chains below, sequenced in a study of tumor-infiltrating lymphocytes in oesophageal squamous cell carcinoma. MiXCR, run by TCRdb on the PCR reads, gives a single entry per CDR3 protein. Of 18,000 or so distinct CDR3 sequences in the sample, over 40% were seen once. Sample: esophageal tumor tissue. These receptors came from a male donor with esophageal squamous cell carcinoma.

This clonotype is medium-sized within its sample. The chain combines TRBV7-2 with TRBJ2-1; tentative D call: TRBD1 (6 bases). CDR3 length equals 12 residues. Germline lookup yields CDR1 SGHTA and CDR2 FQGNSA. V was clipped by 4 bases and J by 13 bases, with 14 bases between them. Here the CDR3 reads CASSSQGFIQFF. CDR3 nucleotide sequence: TGTGCCAGCAGCTCACAGGGTTTCATTCAGTTCTTC.

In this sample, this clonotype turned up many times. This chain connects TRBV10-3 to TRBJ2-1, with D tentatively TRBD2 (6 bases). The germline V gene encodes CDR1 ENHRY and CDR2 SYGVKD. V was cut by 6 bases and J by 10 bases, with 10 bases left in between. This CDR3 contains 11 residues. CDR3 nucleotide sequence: TGTGCCATCAGGGGCGGGACCGAGCAGTTCTTC. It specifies CAIRGGTEQFF.

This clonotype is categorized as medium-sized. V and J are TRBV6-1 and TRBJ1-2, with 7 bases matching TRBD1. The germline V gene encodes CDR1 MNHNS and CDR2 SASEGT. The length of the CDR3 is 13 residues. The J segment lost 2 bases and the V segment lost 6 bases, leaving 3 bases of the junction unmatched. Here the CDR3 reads CASSLGGNYGYTF. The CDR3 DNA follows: TGTGCCAGCAGCCTAGGGGGCAACTATGGCTACACCTTC.

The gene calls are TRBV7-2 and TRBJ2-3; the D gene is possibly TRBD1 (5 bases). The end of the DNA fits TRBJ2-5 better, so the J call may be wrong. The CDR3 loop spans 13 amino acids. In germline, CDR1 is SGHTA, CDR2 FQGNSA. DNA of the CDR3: TGTGCCAGCAGCCCAGGACACGGGGAGACCCAGTACTTC. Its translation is CASSPGHGETQYF.

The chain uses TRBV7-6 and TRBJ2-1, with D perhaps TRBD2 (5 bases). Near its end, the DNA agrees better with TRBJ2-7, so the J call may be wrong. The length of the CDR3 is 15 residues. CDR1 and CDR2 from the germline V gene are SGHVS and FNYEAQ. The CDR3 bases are TGTGCCAGCAGCTTAGGGGTCGGGAACTCCTACGAGCAGTACTTC. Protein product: CASSLGVGNSYEQYF.

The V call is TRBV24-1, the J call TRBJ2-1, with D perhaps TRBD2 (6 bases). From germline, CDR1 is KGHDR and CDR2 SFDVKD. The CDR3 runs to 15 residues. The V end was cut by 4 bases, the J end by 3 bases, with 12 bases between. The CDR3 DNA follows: TGTGCCACCAGTGAAAGGCGGGATCACTACAATGAGCAGTTCTTC. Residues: CATSERRDHYNEQFF.

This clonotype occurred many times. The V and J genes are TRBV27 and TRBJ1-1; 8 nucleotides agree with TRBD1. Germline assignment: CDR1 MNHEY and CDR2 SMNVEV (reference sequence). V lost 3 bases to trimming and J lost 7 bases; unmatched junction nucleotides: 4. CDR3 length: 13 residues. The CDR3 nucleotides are TGTGCCAGCAGTTTCAGGGGGCTGAGTGAAGCTTTCTTT. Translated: CASSFRGLSEAFF.

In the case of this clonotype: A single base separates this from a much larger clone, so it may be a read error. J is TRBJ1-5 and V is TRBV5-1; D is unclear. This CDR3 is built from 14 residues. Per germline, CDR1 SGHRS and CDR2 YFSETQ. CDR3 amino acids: CASSLGGSNQPQQF. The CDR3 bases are TGCGCCAGCAGCTTGGGCGGTAGCAATCAGCCCCAGCAATTT.

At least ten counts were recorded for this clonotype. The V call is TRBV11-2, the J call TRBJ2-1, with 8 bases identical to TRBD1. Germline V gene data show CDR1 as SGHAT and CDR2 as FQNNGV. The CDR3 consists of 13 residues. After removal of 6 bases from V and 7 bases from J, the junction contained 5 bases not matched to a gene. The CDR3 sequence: CASRYRQGNEQFF. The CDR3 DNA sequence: TGTGCCAGCAGATACCGACAGGGGAATGAGCAGTTCTTC.

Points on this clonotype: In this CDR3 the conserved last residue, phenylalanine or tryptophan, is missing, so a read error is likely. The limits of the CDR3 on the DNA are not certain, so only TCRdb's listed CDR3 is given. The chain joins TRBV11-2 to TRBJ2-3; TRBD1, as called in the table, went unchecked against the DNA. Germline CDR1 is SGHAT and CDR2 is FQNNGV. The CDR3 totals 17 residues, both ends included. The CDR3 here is CASNPQRAGGKEQFFGA.

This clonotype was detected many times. The CDR3 loop reads CASSPRGTGSREQFF. DNA of the CDR3: TGTGCCAGTAGTCCCCGCGGGACAGGGTCTCGGGAGCAGTTCTTC. The chain links TRBV19 to TRBJ2-1; TRBD1 matches 9 bases. The CDR3 has 15 amino acids. V gave up 5 bases and J gave up 10 bases; unmatched junction bases: 12. Germline V CDR1 and CDR2: LNHDA, SQIVND (reference sequence).

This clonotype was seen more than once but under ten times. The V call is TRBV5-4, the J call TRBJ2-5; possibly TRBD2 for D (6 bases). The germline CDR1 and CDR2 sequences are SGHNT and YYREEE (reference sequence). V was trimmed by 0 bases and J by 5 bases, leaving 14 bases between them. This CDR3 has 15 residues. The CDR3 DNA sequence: TGTGCCAGCAGCTTGGAGCTCGGGGGAAGGGAGACCCAGTACTTC. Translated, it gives CASSLELGGRETQYF.

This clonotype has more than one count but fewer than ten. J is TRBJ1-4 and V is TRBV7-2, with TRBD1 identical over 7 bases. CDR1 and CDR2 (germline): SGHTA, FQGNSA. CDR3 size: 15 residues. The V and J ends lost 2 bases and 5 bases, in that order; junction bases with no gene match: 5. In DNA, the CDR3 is TGTGCCAGCAGCTTACAGGGGGGGTTGAATGAAAAACTGTTTTTT. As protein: CASSLQGGLNEKLFF.

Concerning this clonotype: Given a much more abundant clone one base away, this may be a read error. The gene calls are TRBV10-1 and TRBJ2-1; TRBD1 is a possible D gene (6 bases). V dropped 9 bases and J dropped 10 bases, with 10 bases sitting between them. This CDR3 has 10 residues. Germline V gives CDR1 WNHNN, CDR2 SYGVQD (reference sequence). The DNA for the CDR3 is TGCGCCAGTACAGGGCACGAGCAGTTCTTC. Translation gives CASTGHEQFF.